A selection of T cell receptor beta chains follows, all from one sample in a study. MiXCR, run by TCRdb on the 5' RACE reads, gives a single entry per CDR3 protein. The sample yields roughly 57,000 distinct CDR3 sequences, about a fifth seen once. The source material was tumor-infiltrating Tregs sorted from the breast tumor. The receptors shown here come from a female donor with breast cancer. Both conserved end residues are part of each CDR3. The D gene is left open where the match is weak. Expanded clones are given a class, and other clones once, few, many or no size at all.

clone_size d_call j_call v_call cdr3_nt cdr3_aa
few . TRBJ1-3 TRBV6-1 TGTGCCAGCAGTGCATCAGGGGCGGGAAACACCATATATTTT CASSASGAGNTIYF
few . TRBJ1-2 TRBV7-8 TGTGCCAGCAGCTCCACCATGCATCTAGACTATGGCTACACCTTC CASSSTMHLDYGYTF
. TRBD2 TRBJ2-7 TRBV5-1 TGCGCCAGCAGAGCGGCTAGCGGGAGCTCCTACGAGCAGTACTTC CASRAASGSSYEQYF
. . TRBJ2-1 TRBV7-9 TGTGCCAGCAGCCAGGGGGGCGCGGCAACGAGCAATGAGCAGTTCTTC CASSQGGAATSNEQFF
. TRBD2 TRBJ2-7 TRBV11-2 TGTGCCAGCAGCTTAGTTAGCGGGAGCTATCTATCCTACGAGCAGTACTTC CASSLVSGSYLSYEQYF
few TRBD1 TRBJ2-1 TRBV12-3/TRBV12-4 TGTGCCAGCAGGCGTGGACAGGACAATGAGCAGTTCTTC CASRRGQDNEQFF
few . TRBJ1-1 TRBV2 TGTGCCAGCAGTGAGGGGGCCAAGAACACTGAAGCTTTCTTT CASSEGAKNTEAFF
. . TRBJ1-2 TRBV6-2/TRBV6-3 TGTGCCAGCAGTGTCTTTTCTCAGGTAGAGAGCTATGGCTACACCTTC CASSVFSQVESYGYTF
. . TRBJ2-4 TRBV5-1 TGCGCCAGCAGCTTTGGAGGACCCAAAAACATTCAGTACTTC CASSFGGPKNIQYF
few TRBD2 TRBJ2-3 TRBV5-6 TGTGCCAGCAGCTTCGGGTTAGCGGGGGAAACGCAGTATTTT CASSFGLAGETQYF
many . TRBJ2-3 TRBV4-3 TGCGCCAGCAGCCGTCAAGAAGGGGATACGCAGTATTTT CASSRQEGDTQYF
. . TRBJ1-1 TRBV5-1 TGCGCCAGCAGCTTGACGTCTCTGGTGACTGAAGCTTTCTTT CASSLTSLVTEAFF
few . TRBJ1-1 TRBV20-1 TGCAGTGCTAACAGGGAGGCGGGCACTGAAGCTTTCTTT CSANREAGTEAFF
few . TRBJ1-2 TRBV5-1 TGCGCCAGCAGCTTGGGCTCAGGGGATGGCTACACCTTC CASSLGSGDGYTF
. . TRBJ1-6 TRBV20-1 TGCAGTGCTGGAGACAGGCGGTCCTCCTATAATTCATCCCTCCACTTT CSAGDRRSSYNSSLHF
medium-sized . TRBJ2-2 TRBV12-3/TRBV12-4 TGTGCCAGCACGAGGGGGTCGGCCGGGGAGCTGTTTTTT CASTRGSAGELFF
many TRBD2 TRBJ2-1 TRBV5-1 TGCGCCAGCAGCCAAACTAGCGGGAGTTACAATGAGCAGTTCTTC CASSQTSGSYNEQFF